Detailed here is one TCR beta chain. The antigen is unknown. This CDR3 comprises 13 residues. This specimen comes from a study of monozygotic twins with inflammatory bowel disease. Whole-study results and caveats: IBD-affected twins scored below their healthy co-twins in TCRbeta diversity (inverse Simpson).

Two nested PCRs, roughly 17 and 9 cycles, amplified TCRalpha and TCRbeta cDNA. From the 5' RACE reads, TCRdb lists one entry per CDR3 protein and no DNA. This repertoire comprises under 200,000 distinct CDR3 sequences; its ten largest clones make up over 2.5%. The TCR comes from a human donor with ulcerative colitis or Crohn's disease, or a healthy co-twin of an affected twin (not recorded which). The sample taken for sequencing was blood. The genes are TRBV12-3 or TRBV12-4 and TRBJ1-5. The chain's CDR3 is CASSPPSTQPQHF.